The rows below give T cell receptor beta chains drawn from one sample of a study of glioma-infiltrating T cells. TCRdb re-called the multiplex PCR reads with MiXCR, one entry per CDR3 protein. The sample has about 190,000 distinct CDR3 sequences, more than 30% seen once. The sample consisted of glioma tissue, nonneoplastic brain tissue, or PBMCs (not recorded which). These receptors all come from a human donor with low-grade glioma or glioblastoma, undergoing nonglioma brain surgery, or in good health (not recorded which). The CDR3 runs from the conserved cysteine through the conserved F or W. Fields, in order: J gene, V gene, D gene, CDR3 protein. The D gene is left open where the match is weak.

J gene: TRBJ2-5
V gene: TRBV27
D gene: .
CDR3 protein: CASSPRWGDIQETQYF

J gene: TRBJ1-6
V gene: TRBV11-2
D gene: .
CDR3 protein: CASSWGPNSPLHF

J gene: TRBJ2-7
V gene: TRBV4-1
D gene: .
CDR3 protein: CASSQEGRPHEQYF

J gene: TRBJ2-1
V gene: TRBV24-1
D gene: TRBD2
CDR3 protein: CATSGVGLAGGPTYNEQFF

J gene: TRBJ2-7
V gene: TRBV28
D gene: TRBD1
CDR3 protein: CASRGQGAREQYF

J gene: TRBJ2-6
V gene: TRBV7-3
D gene: .
CDR3 protein: CASSPGSSGANVLTF

J gene: TRBJ2-3
V gene: TRBV7-2
D gene: .
CDR3 protein: CASSLSPGTDTQYF

J gene: TRBJ2-3
V gene: TRBV11-1
D gene: .
CDR3 protein: CASSAALGGDDTQYF

J gene: TRBJ1-2
V gene: TRBV20-1
D gene: .
CDR3 protein: CSARDATETYGYTF

J gene: TRBJ1-2
V gene: TRBV2
D gene: .
CDR3 protein: CASRRSGGEYGYTF

J gene: TRBJ1-5
V gene: TRBV3-1
D gene: .
CDR3 protein: CASSQGPSNSNQPQHF

J gene: TRBJ2-5
V gene: TRBV6-1
D gene: TRBD1
CDR3 protein: CASSEWSGQGQETQYF

J gene: TRBJ2-1
V gene: TRBV19
D gene: TRBD2
CDR3 protein: CASSIVGAGASNEQFF

J gene: TRBJ2-3
V gene: TRBV20-1
D gene: .
CDR3 protein: CRATSTDTQYF

J gene: TRBJ2-7
V gene: TRBV20-1
D gene: TRBD1
CDR3 protein: CSASGTDSYEQYF

J gene: TRBJ1-6
V gene: TRBV6-2/TRBV6-3
D gene: .
CDR3 protein: CASRDPGEVRTLHF

J gene: TRBJ2-1
V gene: TRBV25-1
D gene: TRBD2
CDR3 protein: CASSGLAGGPGGNEQFF